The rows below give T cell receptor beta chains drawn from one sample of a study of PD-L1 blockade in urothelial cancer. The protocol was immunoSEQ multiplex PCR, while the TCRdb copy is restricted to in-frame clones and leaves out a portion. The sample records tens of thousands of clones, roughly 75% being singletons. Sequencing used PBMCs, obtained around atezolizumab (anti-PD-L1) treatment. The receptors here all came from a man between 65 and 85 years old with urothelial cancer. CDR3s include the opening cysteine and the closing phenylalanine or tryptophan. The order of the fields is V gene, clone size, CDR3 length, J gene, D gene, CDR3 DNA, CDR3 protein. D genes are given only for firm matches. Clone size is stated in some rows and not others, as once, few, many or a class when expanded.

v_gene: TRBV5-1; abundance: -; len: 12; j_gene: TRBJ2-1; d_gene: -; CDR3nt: TGCGCCAGCAGCTTTAACGGGGATGAGCAGTTCTTC; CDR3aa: CASSFNGDEQFF
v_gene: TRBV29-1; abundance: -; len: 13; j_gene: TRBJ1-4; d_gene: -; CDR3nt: TGCAGCGTAGAGACAGCAACTAATGAAAAACTGTTTTTT; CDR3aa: CSVETATNEKLFF
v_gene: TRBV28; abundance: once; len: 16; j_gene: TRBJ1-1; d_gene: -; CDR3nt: TGTGCCAGCAGTCTCCCACCGCTTACCGGGAGGACTGAAGCTTTCTTT; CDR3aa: CASSLPPLTGRTEAFF
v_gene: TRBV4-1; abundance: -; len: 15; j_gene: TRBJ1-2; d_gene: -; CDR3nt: TGCGCCAGCAGCCTAGGACTGGACTCTAACTATGGCTACACCTTC; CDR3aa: CASSLGLDSNYGYTF
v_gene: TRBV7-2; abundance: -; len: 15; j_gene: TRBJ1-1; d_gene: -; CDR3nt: TGTGCCAGCAGCTTGACCGGGACACCGAACACTGAAGCTTTCTTT; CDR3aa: CASSLTGTPNTEAFF
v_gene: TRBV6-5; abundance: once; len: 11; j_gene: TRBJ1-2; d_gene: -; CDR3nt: TGTGCCAGCGCCCTTAGGGGGAGCTACACCTTC; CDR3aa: CASALRGSYTF
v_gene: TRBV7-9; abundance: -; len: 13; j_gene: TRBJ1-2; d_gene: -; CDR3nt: TGTGCCAGCAGCTTATTTGGGGGAGGGGGCTACACCTTC; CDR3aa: CASSLFGGGGYTF
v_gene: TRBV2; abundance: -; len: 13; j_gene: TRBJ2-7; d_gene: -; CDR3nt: TGTGCCAGCAGTGCTCGGGAATTCGACGAGCAGTACTTC; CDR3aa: CASSAREFDEQYF
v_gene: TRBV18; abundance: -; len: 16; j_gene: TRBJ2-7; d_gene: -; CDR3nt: TGTGCCAGCTCACTTTCAACGGGAGCCACGGCGTACGAGCAGTACTTC; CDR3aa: CASSLSTGATAYEQYF
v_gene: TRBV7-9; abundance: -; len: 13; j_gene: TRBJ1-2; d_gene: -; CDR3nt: TGTGCCAGCAGCCCCGGGAACTCGGCTGGCTACACCTTC; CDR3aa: CASSPGNSAGYTF
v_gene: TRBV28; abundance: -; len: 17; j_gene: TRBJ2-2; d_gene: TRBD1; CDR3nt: TGTGCCAGCAGTCCACAGGTGGGACAGGCCAACGGCGGGGAGCTGTTTTTT; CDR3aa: CASSPQVGQANGGELFF
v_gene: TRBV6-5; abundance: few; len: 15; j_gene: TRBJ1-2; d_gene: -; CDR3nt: TGTGCCAGCACCTCCCCGAGAGACACAAACTATGGCTACACCTTC; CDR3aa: CASTSPRDTNYGYTF
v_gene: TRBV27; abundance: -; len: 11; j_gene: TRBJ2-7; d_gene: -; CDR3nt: TGTGCCAGCAGTTCCCCCCGGGAGCAGTACTTC; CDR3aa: CASSSPREQYF
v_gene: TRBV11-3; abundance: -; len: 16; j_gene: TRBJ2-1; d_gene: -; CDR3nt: TGTGCCAGCAGCTTAAGGTCAGGGGATAACTACAATGAGCAGTTCTTC; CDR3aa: CASSLRSGDNYNEQFF
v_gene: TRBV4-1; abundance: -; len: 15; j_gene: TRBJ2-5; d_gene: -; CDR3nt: TGCGCCAGCAGCCAAGTGGGACTTACACAAGAGACCCAGTACTTC; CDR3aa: CASSQVGLTQETQYF
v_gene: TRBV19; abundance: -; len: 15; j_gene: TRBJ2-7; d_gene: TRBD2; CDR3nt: TGTGCCAGTAGTATAAGACTAGCGGGTAGCTACGAGCAGTACTTC; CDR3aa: CASSIRLAGSYEQYF
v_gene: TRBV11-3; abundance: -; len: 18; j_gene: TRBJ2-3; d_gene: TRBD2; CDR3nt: TGTGCCAGCAGCTCTTCGGGGCTAGCGGGAGGGCCCGAGGATACGCAGTATTTT; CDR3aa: CASSSSGLAGGPEDTQYF
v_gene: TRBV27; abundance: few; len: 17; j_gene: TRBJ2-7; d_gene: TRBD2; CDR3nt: TGTGCCAGCAGTTTAAGGGCCTTAAGCGGGAGGGGTTACGAGCAGTACTTC; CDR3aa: CASSLRALSGRGYEQYF
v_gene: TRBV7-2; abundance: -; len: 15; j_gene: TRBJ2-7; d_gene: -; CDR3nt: TGTGCCAGCAGCTTAACTCCTGGCTCAGGGTACGAGCAGTACTTC; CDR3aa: CASSLTPGSGYEQYF
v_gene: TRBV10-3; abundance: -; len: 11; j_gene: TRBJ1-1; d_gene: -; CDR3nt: TGTGCCATCAGGAGTAAGACTGAAGCTTTCTTT; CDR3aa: CAIRSKTEAFF
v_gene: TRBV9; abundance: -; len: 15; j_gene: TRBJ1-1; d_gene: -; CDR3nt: TGTGCCAGCAGCGTAGCATGGGAGGTGAACACTGAAGCTTTCTTT; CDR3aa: CASSVAWEVNTEAFF
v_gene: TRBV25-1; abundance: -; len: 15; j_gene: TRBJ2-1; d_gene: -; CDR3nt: TGTGCCAGCAGTGAGATCAGCCAGGGAAACAATGAGCAGTTCTTC; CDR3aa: CASSEISQGNNEQFF
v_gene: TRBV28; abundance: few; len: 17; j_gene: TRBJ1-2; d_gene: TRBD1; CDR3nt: TGTGCCAGCAGTTTACTCGGGACAGGGGGGGGAAGGCATGGCTACACCTTC; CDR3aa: CASSLLGTGGGRHGYTF
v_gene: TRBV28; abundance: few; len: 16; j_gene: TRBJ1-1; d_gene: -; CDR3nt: TGTGCCAGCAGTCCCCTCCCGGAGGGCGGGGGCACTGAAGCTTTCTTT; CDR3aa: CASSPLPEGGGTEAFF
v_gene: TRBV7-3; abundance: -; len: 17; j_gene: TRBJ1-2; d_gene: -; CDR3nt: TGTGCCAGACCCAACAACCAGCGGTACAGGGCACAGGAGGGCTACACCTTC; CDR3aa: CARPNNQRYRAQEGYTF
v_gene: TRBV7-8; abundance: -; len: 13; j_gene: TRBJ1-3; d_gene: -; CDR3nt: TGTGCCAGCAGCTTAGGAGGGGGAAACACCATATATTTT; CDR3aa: CASSLGGGNTIYF
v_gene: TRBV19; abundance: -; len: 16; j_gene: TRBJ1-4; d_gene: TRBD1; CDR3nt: TGTGCCAGTACCAATCATCCGGGACAGGGGTATGAAAAACTGTTTTTT; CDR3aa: CASTNHPGQGYEKLFF
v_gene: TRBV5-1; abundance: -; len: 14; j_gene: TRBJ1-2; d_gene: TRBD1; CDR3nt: TGCGCCAGCAGATCTACCGGACAGGGTTATGGCTACACCTTC; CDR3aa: CASRSTGQGYGYTF
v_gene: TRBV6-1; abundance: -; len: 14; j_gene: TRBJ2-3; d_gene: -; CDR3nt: TGTGCCAGCAGTGCTGCGGGGAGGAGAGATACGCAGTATTTT; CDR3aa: CASSAAGRRDTQYF
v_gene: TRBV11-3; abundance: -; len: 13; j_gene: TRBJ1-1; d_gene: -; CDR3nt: TGTGCCAGCAGCTTAGAAACCAGCGCTGAAGCTTTCTTT; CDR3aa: CASSLETSAEAFF
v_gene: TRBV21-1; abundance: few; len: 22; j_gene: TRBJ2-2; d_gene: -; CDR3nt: TGTGCCAGCAGCAAAGTGATGGGACAGGGACCCGGATCATCTGAAAACACCGGGGAGCTGTTTTTT; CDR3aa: CASSKVMGQGPGSSENTGELFF
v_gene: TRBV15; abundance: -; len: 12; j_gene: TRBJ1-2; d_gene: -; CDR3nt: TGTGCCACCAGCACTTCTAACTATGGCTACACCTTC; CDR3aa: CATSTSNYGYTF
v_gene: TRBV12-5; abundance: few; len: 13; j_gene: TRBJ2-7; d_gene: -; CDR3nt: TGTGCTAGTGGTTCCCCGGACAGTTACGAGCAGTACTTC; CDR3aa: CASGSPDSYEQYF
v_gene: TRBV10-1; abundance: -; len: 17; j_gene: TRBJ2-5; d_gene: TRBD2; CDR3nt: TGCGCCAGCAGGGGACTAGCGGGGGGGCCTAGGGGAGAGACCCAGTACTTC; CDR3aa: CASRGLAGGPRGETQYF
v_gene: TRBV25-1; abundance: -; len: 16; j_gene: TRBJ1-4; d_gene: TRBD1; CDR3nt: TGTGCCAGCAGTAAGCCGGGACAGTGGGCTGGTGAAAAACTGTTTTTT; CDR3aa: CASSKPGQWAGEKLFF
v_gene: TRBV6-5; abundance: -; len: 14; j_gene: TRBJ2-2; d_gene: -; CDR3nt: TGTGCCAGCAGTTACACCCCAGGGGTCGGGGAGCTGTTTTTT; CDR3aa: CASSYTPGVGELFF
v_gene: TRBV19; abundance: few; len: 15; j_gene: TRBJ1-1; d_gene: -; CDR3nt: TGTGCCAGTAGTTCCAGGGGTCCCATGAACACTGAAGCTTTCTTT; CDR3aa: CASSSRGPMNTEAFF
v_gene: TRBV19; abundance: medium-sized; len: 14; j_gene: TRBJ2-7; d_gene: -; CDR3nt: TGTGCCAGTAGTATAGATCTTCGACGGAGCGAGCAGTACTTC; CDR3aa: CASSIDLRRSEQYF
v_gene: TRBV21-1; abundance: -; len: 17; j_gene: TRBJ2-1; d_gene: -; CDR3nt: TGTGCCAGCAGCAAAAGAAAGACCGGGACAGGGGACAATGAGCAGTTCTTC; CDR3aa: CASSKRKTGTGDNEQFF
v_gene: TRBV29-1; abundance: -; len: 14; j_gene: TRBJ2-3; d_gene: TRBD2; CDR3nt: TGCAGCGCCTCGGGGGGGATGAGCACAGATACGCAGTATTTT; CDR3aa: CSASGGMSTDTQYF
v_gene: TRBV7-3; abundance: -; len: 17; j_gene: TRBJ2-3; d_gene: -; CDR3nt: TGTGCCAGCAGCTTAGCCCCGATGGTAGGAGGCACAGATACGCAGTATTTT; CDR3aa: CASSLAPMVGGTDTQYF
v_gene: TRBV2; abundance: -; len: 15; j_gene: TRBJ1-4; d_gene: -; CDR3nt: TGTGCCAGCAGGGGGGGTAGACAGCCTAATGAAAAACTGTTTTTT; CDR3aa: CASRGGRQPNEKLFF
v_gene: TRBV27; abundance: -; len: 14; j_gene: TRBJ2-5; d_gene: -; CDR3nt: TGTGCCAGCAGTTTTGGGCAGCCTCAAGAGACCCAGTACTTC; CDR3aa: CASSFGQPQETQYF
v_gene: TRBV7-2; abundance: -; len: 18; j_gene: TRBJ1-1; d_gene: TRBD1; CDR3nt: TGTGCCAGCAGCCTCAGAGCCGGGACAGGGCCCCTGAACACTGAAGCTTTCTTT; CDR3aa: CASSLRAGTGPLNTEAFF